The 24 T cell receptor beta chains in this list originate from one sample, sequenced in a study of OX40 agonist ivuxolimab in advanced cancers. Repertoires were generated with immunoSEQ multiplex PCR, while TCRdb's copy carries only in-frame clones and drops some. This repertoire shows 35,000 to 50,000 clones, about 89% found once; its top ten account for around 13%. The source was CD4+ or CD8+ T cells sorted from blood, collected in a trial of the OX40 agonist ivuxolimab. The source of these receptors is an adult with an advanced solid tumor such as melanoma, head and neck, liver or kidney cancer.

CDR3 sequence (DNA): TGTGCCAGCAGACCTGACGGGACCTGGAACACTGAAGCTTTCTTT. Protein sequence: CASRPDGTWNTEAFF. The chain couples TRBV6-1 to TRBJ1-1; perhaps TRBD1 as D (5 bases). CDR1 and CDR2 (germline): MNHNS, SASEGT. The CDR3 is 15 amino acids. Deletions cut 6 bases from V and 1 base from J, with 15 bases between.

This sequence joins TRBV19 and TRBJ2-1; D may be TRBD1 (5 bases). V dropped 3 bases and J dropped 5 bases, with 14 bases sitting between them. The CDR3 contains 15 residues. Germline CDR1 is LNHDA and CDR2 is SQIVND (reference sequence). CDR3 sequence (DNA): TGTGCCAGTAGTATTAGAGACCTGGGGCACAATGAGCAGTTCTTC. As protein: CASSIRDLGHNEQFF.

V usage is TRBV23-1 and J usage is TRBJ2-3, with D tentatively TRBD2 (6 bases). Being an ORF, TRBV23-1 has a function that is uncertain. Trimming cost V 4 bases and J 1 base, with 15 bases left between them. The length of the CDR3 is 16 residues. CDR3 residues: CASSLAGKRGTDTQYF. In DNA, the CDR3 is TGCGCCAGCAGTCTCGCCGGGAAGCGGGGCACAGATACGCAGTATTTT.

The CDR3 DNA sequence: TGTGCCAGCGGAATCGGGGCCACCTACGAGCAGTACTTC. Encoded protein: CASGIGATYEQYF. The J gene is TRBJ2-7, the V gene TRBV27; either TRBD1 or TRBD2 may fit D (5 bases each). This CDR3 spans 13 amino acids. Germline V lookup: CDR1 MNHEY, CDR2 SMNVEV (reference sequence). With 8 bases removed from V and 2 bases from J, the gap between germline ends came to 13 bases.

This clone was seen a few times. CDR3 amino acids: CASSYPGGGAEETQYF. CDR3 nucleotide sequence: TGTGCCAGCAGTTACCCAGGCGGGGGGGCGGAAGAGACCCAGTACTTC. The chain uses TRBV6-5 and TRBJ2-5; TRBD2 matches at 9 bases. V gave up 2 bases and J gave up 3 bases; unmatched junction bases: 7. This CDR3 is 16 amino acids long. The V gene's germline CDR1 is MNHEY and CDR2 SVGAGI.

J is TRBJ1-1 and V is TRBV5-4, with no clear D. From germline, CDR1 is SGHNT and CDR2 YYREEE (reference sequence). The CDR3 runs to 13 residues. V lost 6 bases to trimming and J lost 1 base, with 10 bases between them. CDR3 sequence reads: CASNLVGNTEAFF. The CDR3 region has the DNA TGTGCCAGCAATCTGGTTGGGAACACTGAAGCTTTCTTT.

This sequence joins TRBV5-8 and TRBJ1-3; no firm D call. The V gene's germline CDR1 is SGHTS and CDR2 YDEGEE. This CDR3 is built from 17 residues. The ends were cut back, 0 bases at V and 0 bases at J, with 13 bases in the middle. CDR3 coding DNA: TGTGCCAGCAGCTTGGAAGGGCAGGTATACTCTGGAAACACCATATATTTT. Its protein product is CASSLEGQVYSGNTIYF.

This CDR3 is CASSFRATDTQYF. Written as DNA, the CDR3 is TGTGCCAGCAGCTTCAGGGCCACAGATACGCAGTATTTT. The chain recombines TRBV11-3 with TRBJ2-3; possibly TRBD1 for D (5 bases). From germline, CDR1 is SGHNT and CDR2 YENEEA. This CDR3 comprises 13 residues. V was clipped by 3 bases and J by 2 bases, with 6 bases between them.

This chain uses TRBV27 with TRBJ2-7, with D perhaps being TRBD1 or TRBD2 (5 bases each). V shed 2 bases and J shed 5 bases, with 13 bases lying between them. Germline V gene lookup returns CDR1 MNHEY and CDR2 SMNVEV (reference sequence). This CDR3 is 14 amino acids long. In DNA form, the CDR3 reads TGTGCCAGCAGTTTAAGAGGGGATTTGAACGAGCAGTACTTC. It codes for CASSLRGDLNEQYF.

The chain links TRBV10-3 to TRBJ1-1; D ambiguous. Trimming took 2 bases from V and 1 from J, leaving 11 bases between them. Germline V lookup: CDR1 ENHRY, CDR2 SYGVKD. This CDR3 has 15 residues. DNA for the CDR3: TGTGCCATCAGTGAGCCATGGACGGGGAACACTGAAGCTTTCTTT. Translating it yields CAISEPWTGNTEAFF.

This rearrangement joins TRBV7-7 to TRBJ2-2, with D possibly being TRBD1 (5 bases). This CDR3 comprises 15 residues. Deletions cut 3 bases from V and 4 bases from J, with 12 bases between. Germline V gene data show CDR1 as SSHAT and CDR2 as FNYEAQ (reference sequence). For the CDR3, the DNA is TGTGCCAGCAGCTTGTCAGGGTGGAGCACCGGGGAGCTGTTTTTT. This sequence encodes CASSLSGWSTGELFF.

This chain links TRBV19 with TRBJ1-1; 8 bases fit TRBD1. The CDR3 runs 14 residues. The junction had 1 base not matched to a gene; V was cut back by 4 bases and J by 0 bases. Germline-derived CDR1 and CDR2 are LNHDA and SQIVND (reference sequence). The CDR3 DNA is TGTGCCAGTAGTAGGGACAGGCTGAACACTGAAGCTTTCTTT. It encodes CASSRDRLNTEAFF.

J is TRBJ2-2 and V is TRBV13; D unresolved. The CDR3 is 16 amino acids. Trimming stripped 2 bases from V and 3 bases from J, with 13 bases between. Germline CDR1 reads PRHDT; CDR2 reads FYEKMQ (reference sequence). The CDR3 is CASSLSGKRHTGELFF. The CDR3 region has the DNA TGTGCCAGCAGCTTAAGTGGGAAGCGACACACCGGGGAGCTGTTTTTT.

V and J are TRBV11-2 and TRBJ2-5, with 7 bases fitting TRBD1. Germline-derived CDR1 and CDR2 are SGHAT and FQNNGV. This CDR3 region has 15 residues. The CDR3 DNA sequence: TGTGCGTCAAAGGGGCCACAGGGGTTTATGGAGACCCAGTACTTC. Residues: CASKGPQGFMETQYF.

The V call is TRBV6-5, the J call TRBJ1-3; the D is unclear. Between the trimmed V and J ends, which lost 5 bases and 4 bases, there was a span of 15 bases. Germline V gene data show CDR1 as MNHEY and CDR2 as SVGAGI. This CDR3 region has 15 residues. The CDR3 DNA follows: TGTGCCAGCAGTCGGACGCGGATCTCCGGAAACACCATATATTTT. This encodes CASSRTRISGNTIYF.

Here the CDR3 reads CASSLSEGGYTF. CDR3 coding DNA: TGTGCCAGCAGTTTATCGGAGGGGGGCTACACCTTC. The chain employs TRBV28 and TRBJ1-2; maybe TRBD1 (5 bases). The V end lost 1 base, the J end lost 8 bases, and 8 bases lay between the germline ends. The CDR3 loop spans 12 amino acids. Germline-derived CDR1 and CDR2 are MDHEN and SYDVKM.

This clone was observed once. The rearrangement uses TRBV13 and TRBJ2-3; D might be TRBD1 or TRBD2, each matching 5 bases. The CDR3 length is 17 residues. Germline CDR1 PRHDT, CDR2 FYEKMQ (reference sequence). V dropped 1 base and J dropped 0 bases, with 14 bases sitting between them. The CDR3 DNA reads TGTGCCAGCAGCTTAGTCTTCGAGGGGACGAGCACAGATACGCAGTATTTT. It is translated as CASSLVFEGTSTDTQYF.

This clone was observed a single time. The chain combines TRBV28 with TRBJ1-3; TRBD1 matches 10 bases. The germline CDR1 and CDR2 sequences are MDHEN and SYDVKM. V shed 3 bases and J 4 bases; nucleotides not matched to a gene: 18. The CDR3 runs to 20 residues. CDR3 sequence: CASSFDGLGGQGTEGNTIYF. CDR3 nucleotide sequence: TGTGCCAGCAGTTTCGATGGGCTTGGGGGACAGGGGACAGAGGGAAACACCATATATTTT.

The chain couples TRBV5-6 to TRBJ1-2; D is ambiguous. Germline-derived CDR1 and CDR2 are SGHDT and YYEEEE. The CDR3 length is 13 residues. Trimming took 1 base from V and 5 from J, leaving 9 bases between them. The CDR3 DNA is TGTGCCAGCAGCTTGCAAAGGGCTTATGGCTACACCTTC. Its protein is CASSLQRAYGYTF.

This chain connects TRBV7-9 to TRBJ1-4, with D possibly matching TRBD1 (5 bases). The CDR3 length is 12 residues. Between the trimmed V and J ends, which lost 3 bases and 7 bases, there was a span of 6 bases. Germline CDR1 and CDR2: SEHNR and FQNEAQ (reference sequence). CDR3 sequence: CASSFGGEKLFF. In nucleotides, the CDR3 is TGTGCCAGCAGCTTTGGGGGTGAAAAACTGTTTTTT.

This chain connects TRBV6-1 to TRBJ2-5, with D unresolved. V was cut by 10 bases and J by 5 bases, with 11 bases left in between. CDR3 length: 11 amino acids. CDR1 is MNHNS, CDR2 SASEGT, per germline. For the CDR3, the DNA is TGTGCCACATCCTTCCTGGAGACCCAGTACTTC. Translating gives CATSFLETQYF.

J is TRBJ2-7 and V is TRBV6-5; D might be TRBD2 (6 bases). Trimming removed 2 bases at V and 5 bases at J, with 19 bases between. The germline V gene encodes CDR1 MNHEY and CDR2 SVGAGI. The CDR3 is 16 residues long. The DNA for the CDR3 is TGTGCCAGCAGTTACGGGCCCGAGACAGCGGGCGACGAGCAGTACTTC. It specifies CASSYGPETAGDEQYF.

In DNA form, the CDR3 reads TGTGCCAGCAGCTTAGCGGAGGCGATGAACTATGGCTACACCTTC. This codes for CASSLAEAMNYGYTF. V is TRBV7-9 and J is TRBJ1-2; D gene ambiguous. The CDR3 has 15 residues. Germline V lookup: CDR1 SEHNR, CDR2 FQNEAQ (reference sequence). The ends were cut back, 0 bases at V and 2 bases at J, with 10 bases in the middle.

This chain joins TRBV13 and TRBJ2-7; D is unresolved. The CDR3 has 13 amino acids. Deletions cut 5 bases from V and 5 bases from J, with 13 bases between. Germline CDR1 reads PRHDT; CDR2 reads FYEKMQ (reference sequence). The CDR3 here is CASSPNPDHEQYF. The CDR3 DNA is TGTGCCAGCAGCCCTAACCCGGACCACGAGCAGTACTTC.